Listed below are T cell receptor beta chains from one sample, sequenced in a study of T cells in Graves' hyperthyroidism and ophthalmopathy. TCRdb reprocessed the multiplex PCR reads via MiXCR and lists one record per CDR3 protein. The repertoire holds roughly 560,000 distinct CDR3 sequences, with roughly 14% as singletons. The specimen was blood. Every receptor here comes from a middle-aged woman with Graves' ophthalmopathy. The CDR3 runs from the conserved cysteine through the conserved F or W. The order of the fields is V gene, clone size, J gene, D gene, CDR3 protein, CDR3 DNA. D genes are given only for firm matches. Clone size appears in some rows only: once, few, many, or a class for an expanded clone.

v_gene: TRBV20-1
abundance: many
j_gene: TRBJ2-7
d_gene: TRBD2
CDR3aa: CSACISGPYEQYF
CDR3nt: TGCAGTGCTTGTATTAGCGGGCCCTACGAGCAGTACTTC

v_gene: TRBV6-1
abundance: .
j_gene: TRBJ2-5
d_gene: .
CDR3aa: CAISEQGQTQYF
CDR3nt: TGTGCCATCAGTGAACAGGGACAGACCCAGTACTTC

v_gene: TRBV11-2
abundance: .
j_gene: TRBJ2-2
d_gene: TRBD2
CDR3aa: CASSLLPGLNSGELFF
CDR3nt: TGTGCCAGCAGCTTACTTCCGGGACTAAATTCTGGGGAGCTGTTTTTT

v_gene: TRBV12-3/TRBV12-4
abundance: .
j_gene: TRBJ1-5
d_gene: .
CDR3aa: CASHSSGGQPQHF
CDR3nt: TGTGCCAGCCACTCGTCCGGAGGTCAGCCCCAGCATTTT

v_gene: TRBV6-1
abundance: many
j_gene: TRBJ2-4
d_gene: TRBD2
CDR3aa: CASTRGGGLAKNIQYF
CDR3nt: TGTGCCAGCACACGGGGGGGAGGTCTAGCCAAAAACATTCAGTACTTC

v_gene: TRBV28
abundance: many
j_gene: TRBJ2-7
d_gene: .
CDR3aa: CASFGQSYEQYF
CDR3nt: TGTGCCAGCTTCGGACAGTCCTACGAGCAGTACTTC

v_gene: TRBV7-9
abundance: few
j_gene: TRBJ1-1
d_gene: .
CDR3aa: CASTPFTGMDTEAFF
CDR3nt: TGTGCCAGCACCCCCTTCACAGGGATGGACACTGAAGCTTTCTTT

v_gene: TRBV19
abundance: many
j_gene: TRBJ1-5
d_gene: .
CDR3aa: CASRGKSQSNQPQHF
CDR3nt: TGTGCCAGTAGGGGCAAAAGCCAGAGCAATCAGCCCCAGCATTTT

v_gene: TRBV28
abundance: many
j_gene: TRBJ2-7
d_gene: .
CDR3aa: CASSRDNPSYEQYF
CDR3nt: TGTGCCAGCAGCCGAGACAACCCCTCCTACGAGCAGTACTTC

v_gene: TRBV6-5
abundance: many
j_gene: TRBJ2-7
d_gene: .
CDR3aa: CASIRTGPYEQYF
CDR3nt: TGTGCCAGCATTAGAACAGGCCCCTACGAGCAGTACTTC

v_gene: TRBV28
abundance: .
j_gene: TRBJ1-2
d_gene: .
CDR3aa: CASSPRTQNYGYTF
CDR3nt: TGTGCCAGCAGTCCCCGGACCCAAAACTATGGCTACACCTTC

v_gene: TRBV30
abundance: few
j_gene: TRBJ2-7
d_gene: .
CDR3aa: CAWSLRPGPSYEQYF
CDR3nt: TGTGCCTGGAGTTTACGACCCGGACCCTCCTACGAGCAGTACTTC

v_gene: TRBV7-2
abundance: .
j_gene: TRBJ1-6
d_gene: .
CDR3aa: CASSLRVYSPLHF
CDR3nt: TGTGCCAGCAGCTTAAGGGTGTATTCACCCCTCCACTTT

v_gene: TRBV19
abundance: many
j_gene: TRBJ1-2
d_gene: .
CDR3aa: CASSSPAGYTNYGYTF
CDR3nt: TGTGCCAGTAGTTCCCCCGCAGGGTATACTAACTATGGCTACACCTTC

v_gene: TRBV6-1
abundance: once
j_gene: TRBJ2-7
d_gene: TRBD2
CDR3aa: CASTAGGNEQYF
CDR3nt: TGTGCCAGTACGGCGGGGGGGAACGAGCAGTACTTC

v_gene: TRBV6-1
abundance: many
j_gene: TRBJ1-5
d_gene: TRBD1
CDR3aa: CASSRQGYEPQHF
CDR3nt: TGTGCCAGCAGTCGACAGGGTTACGAGCCCCAGCATTTT

v_gene: TRBV10-3
abundance: many
j_gene: TRBJ2-7
d_gene: TRBD2
CDR3aa: CAISVTSGIAEQYF
CDR3nt: TGTGCCATCAGTGTGACTAGCGGGATCGCCGAGCAGTACTTC

v_gene: TRBV6-5
abundance: many
j_gene: TRBJ1-2
d_gene: .
CDR3aa: CASSYSMEAGLGYTF
CDR3nt: TGTGCCAGCAGTTACTCGATGGAAGCAGGGCTCGGCTACACCTTC

v_gene: TRBV11-2
abundance: many
j_gene: TRBJ2-5
d_gene: TRBD1
CDR3aa: CASRNRDSEETQYF
CDR3nt: TGTGCCAGCAGAAACCGGGACAGCGAAGAGACCCAGTACTTC

v_gene: TRBV6-2/TRBV6-3
abundance: many
j_gene: TRBJ2-5
d_gene: TRBD2
CDR3aa: CASSYEGLPGETQYF
CDR3nt: TGTGCCAGCAGTTACGAGGGACTACCGGGGGAGACCCAGTACTTC

v_gene: TRBV19
abundance: many
j_gene: TRBJ2-7
d_gene: TRBD2
CDR3aa: CAAGGDSVSYEQYF
CDR3nt: TGTGCCGCGGGGGGGGACAGCGTCTCCTACGAGCAGTACTTC

v_gene: TRBV20-1
abundance: many
j_gene: TRBJ1-2
d_gene: TRBD1
CDR3aa: CSATGGFYGYTF
CDR3nt: TGCAGTGCTACAGGGGGATTCTATGGCTACACCTTC

v_gene: TRBV4-3
abundance: few
j_gene: TRBJ2-2
d_gene: TRBD2
CDR3aa: CASSQGLLAGYTGELFF
CDR3nt: TGCGCCAGCAGCCAAGGTCTACTAGCGGGATATACCGGGGAGCTGTTTTTT

v_gene: TRBV9
abundance: many
j_gene: TRBJ1-2
d_gene: TRBD1
CDR3aa: CASSVFPGTDDPYGYTF
CDR3nt: TGTGCCAGCAGCGTCTTTCCCGGGACAGATGACCCCTATGGCTACACCTTC

v_gene: TRBV4-3
abundance: many
j_gene: TRBJ2-4
d_gene: .
CDR3aa: CASSQDLVNLAKNIQYF
CDR3nt: TGCGCCAGCAGCCAAGACCTAGTGAATCTAGCCAAAAACATTCAGTACTTC

v_gene: TRBV7-2
abundance: many
j_gene: TRBJ2-5
d_gene: .
CDR3aa: CASSLGNTQETQYF
CDR3nt: TGTGCCAGCAGCTTAGGGAATACTCAAGAGACCCAGTACTTC

v_gene: TRBV27
abundance: many
j_gene: TRBJ2-7
d_gene: TRBD2
CDR3aa: CASSLTTSASSYEQYF
CDR3nt: TGTGCCAGCAGTTTAACGACTAGCGCGAGCTCCTACGAGCAGTACTTC

v_gene: TRBV19
abundance: .
j_gene: TRBJ1-2
d_gene: TRBD1
CDR3aa: CATSDRVYEFDYGYTF
CDR3nt: TGTGCCACTTCGGACAGGGTGTATGAGTTCGACTATGGCTACACCTTC

v_gene: TRBV24-1
abundance: many
j_gene: TRBJ2-5
d_gene: .
CDR3aa: CATSDLGGLGLGTQYF
CDR3nt: TGTGCCACCAGTGATTTGGGGGGACTGGGTTTGGGTACCCAGTACTTC

v_gene: TRBV10-3
abundance: .
j_gene: TRBJ1-1
d_gene: .
CDR3aa: CAITSRQRDTEAFF
CDR3nt: TGTGCCATCACTTCAAGACAGAGGGACACTGAAGCTTTCTTT

v_gene: TRBV4-1
abundance: .
j_gene: TRBJ1-6
d_gene: TRBD1
CDR3aa: CASSQMDRGQSPLHF
CDR3nt: TGCGCCAGCAGCCAGATGGACAGGGGGCAGTCACCCCTCCACTTT

v_gene: TRBV6-1
abundance: .
j_gene: TRBJ2-5
d_gene: .
CDR3aa: CASSRALGGGGETQYF
CDR3nt: TGTGCCAGCAGTAGGGCTTTGGGGGGAGGGGGAGAGACCCAGTACTTC

v_gene: TRBV12-3/TRBV12-4
abundance: many
j_gene: TRBJ1-2
d_gene: .
CDR3aa: CASSLVGSGGYTF
CDR3nt: TGTGCCAGCAGTTTGGTGGGCTCGGGTGGCTACACCTTC

v_gene: TRBV2
abundance: few
j_gene: TRBJ1-5
d_gene: TRBD1
CDR3aa: CASSRSTGDNNQPQHF
CDR3nt: TGTGCCAGCAGTAGATCGACAGGGGATAACAATCAGCCCCAGCATTTT

v_gene: TRBV12-3/TRBV12-4
abundance: .
j_gene: TRBJ1-6
d_gene: TRBD1
CDR3aa: CDSSPGQGVSPLHF
CDR3nt: TGTGACAGCAGCCCGGGACAGGGGGTCTCACCCCTCCACTTT

v_gene: TRBV6-2/TRBV6-3
abundance: few
j_gene: TRBJ2-7
d_gene: TRBD2
CDR3aa: CASSSSFWTSGNEQYF
CDR3nt: TGTGCCAGCAGTTCCTCCTTCTGGACTAGCGGGAACGAGCAGTACTTC

v_gene: TRBV12-5
abundance: few
j_gene: TRBJ2-5
d_gene: .
CDR3aa: CASGLTQETQYF
CDR3nt: TGTGCTAGTGGTTTGACTCAAGAGACCCAGTACTTC

v_gene: TRBV7-8
abundance: many
j_gene: TRBJ1-1
d_gene: TRBD1
CDR3aa: CASSLANRGNTEAFF
CDR3nt: TGTGCCAGCAGCTTAGCAAACAGGGGAAACACTGAAGCTTTCTTT

v_gene: TRBV27
abundance: many
j_gene: TRBJ2-7
d_gene: .
CDR3aa: CASRLQGGEYEQYF
CDR3nt: TGTGCCAGCAGGTTACAGGGAGGCGAATACGAGCAGTACTTC

v_gene: TRBV6-1
abundance: .
j_gene: TRBJ1-5
d_gene: .
CDR3aa: CASSEDRISNQPQHF
CDR3nt: TGTGCCAGCAGTGAAGATCGGATTAGCAATCAGCCCCAGCATTTT

v_gene: TRBV29-1
abundance: .
j_gene: TRBJ2-7
d_gene: .
CDR3aa: CSVVPESDEQYF
CDR3nt: TGCAGCGTTGTTCCGGAGTCCGACGAGCAGTACTTC

v_gene: TRBV2
abundance: many
j_gene: TRBJ2-4
d_gene: .
CDR3aa: CAVAGLAKNIQYF
CDR3nt: TGTGCCGTCGCAGGGCTAGCCAAAAACATTCAGTACTTC

v_gene: TRBV6-5
abundance: many
j_gene: TRBJ2-7
d_gene: TRBD1
CDR3aa: CASSYTWTGIPYEQYF
CDR3nt: TGTGCCAGCAGTTACACTTGGACAGGGATTCCCTACGAGCAGTACTTC

v_gene: TRBV27
abundance: many
j_gene: TRBJ2-7
d_gene: .
CDR3aa: CASSQPFSYEQYF
CDR3nt: TGTGCCAGCAGTCAACCCTTCTCCTACGAGCAGTACTTC

v_gene: TRBV30
abundance: many
j_gene: TRBJ2-5
d_gene: .
CDR3aa: CAWSVGVRETQYF
CDR3nt: TGTGCCTGGAGTGTCGGGGTACGGGAGACCCAGTACTTC

v_gene: TRBV19
abundance: many
j_gene: TRBJ1-1
d_gene: .
CDR3aa: CASSRAAGEAFF
CDR3nt: TGTGCCAGTAGCAGGGCCGCGGGGGAAGCTTTCTTT

v_gene: TRBV6-1
abundance: many
j_gene: TRBJ1-1
d_gene: .
CDR3aa: CASRLLGNMNTEAFF
CDR3nt: TGTGCCAGCAGGCTTTTGGGCAACATGAACACTGAAGCTTTCTTT

v_gene: TRBV29-1
abundance: .
j_gene: TRBJ1-5
d_gene: .
CDR3aa: CSVELNSNQPQHF
CDR3nt: TGCAGCGTTGAACTAAACAGCAATCAGCCCCAGCATTTT

v_gene: TRBV20-1
abundance: many
j_gene: TRBJ2-7
d_gene: TRBD2
CDR3aa: CSVPGLAGGQRPYEQYF
CDR3nt: TGCAGTGTCCCCGGACTAGCGGGAGGGCAACGTCCCTACGAGCAGTACTTC

v_gene: TRBV27
abundance: many
j_gene: TRBJ1-2
d_gene: .
CDR3aa: CASSLYYGYGYTF
CDR3nt: TGTGCCAGCAGTTTATATTATGGTTATGGCTACACCTTC

v_gene: TRBV12-3/TRBV12-4
abundance: many
j_gene: TRBJ2-2
d_gene: TRBD2
CDR3aa: CASILAGGIGELFF
CDR3nt: TGTGCCAGCATACTAGCGGGAGGTATCGGGGAGCTGTTTTTT

v_gene: TRBV6-2/TRBV6-3
abundance: .
j_gene: TRBJ1-5
d_gene: .
CDR3aa: CASSPNPSGGTYDPPQHF
CDR3nt: TGTGCCAGCAGTCCCAACCCTAGCGGGGGGACCTACGATCCGCCCCAGCATTTT

v_gene: TRBV6-5
abundance: many
j_gene: TRBJ1-5
d_gene: TRBD1
CDR3aa: CASSSSRQGAGPQHF
CDR3nt: TGTGCCAGCAGTTCCTCACGACAGGGTGCAGGGCCCCAGCATTTT

v_gene: TRBV12-5
abundance: many
j_gene: TRBJ2-2
d_gene: .
CDR3aa: CASAPGMDTGELFF
CDR3nt: TGTGCTAGTGCCCCGGGGATGGACACCGGGGAGCTGTTTTTT

v_gene: TRBV6-6
abundance: many
j_gene: TRBJ1-2
d_gene: .
CDR3aa: CASRNRDIHGYTF
CDR3nt: TGTGCCAGCAGAAACAGGGATATACATGGCTACACCTTC